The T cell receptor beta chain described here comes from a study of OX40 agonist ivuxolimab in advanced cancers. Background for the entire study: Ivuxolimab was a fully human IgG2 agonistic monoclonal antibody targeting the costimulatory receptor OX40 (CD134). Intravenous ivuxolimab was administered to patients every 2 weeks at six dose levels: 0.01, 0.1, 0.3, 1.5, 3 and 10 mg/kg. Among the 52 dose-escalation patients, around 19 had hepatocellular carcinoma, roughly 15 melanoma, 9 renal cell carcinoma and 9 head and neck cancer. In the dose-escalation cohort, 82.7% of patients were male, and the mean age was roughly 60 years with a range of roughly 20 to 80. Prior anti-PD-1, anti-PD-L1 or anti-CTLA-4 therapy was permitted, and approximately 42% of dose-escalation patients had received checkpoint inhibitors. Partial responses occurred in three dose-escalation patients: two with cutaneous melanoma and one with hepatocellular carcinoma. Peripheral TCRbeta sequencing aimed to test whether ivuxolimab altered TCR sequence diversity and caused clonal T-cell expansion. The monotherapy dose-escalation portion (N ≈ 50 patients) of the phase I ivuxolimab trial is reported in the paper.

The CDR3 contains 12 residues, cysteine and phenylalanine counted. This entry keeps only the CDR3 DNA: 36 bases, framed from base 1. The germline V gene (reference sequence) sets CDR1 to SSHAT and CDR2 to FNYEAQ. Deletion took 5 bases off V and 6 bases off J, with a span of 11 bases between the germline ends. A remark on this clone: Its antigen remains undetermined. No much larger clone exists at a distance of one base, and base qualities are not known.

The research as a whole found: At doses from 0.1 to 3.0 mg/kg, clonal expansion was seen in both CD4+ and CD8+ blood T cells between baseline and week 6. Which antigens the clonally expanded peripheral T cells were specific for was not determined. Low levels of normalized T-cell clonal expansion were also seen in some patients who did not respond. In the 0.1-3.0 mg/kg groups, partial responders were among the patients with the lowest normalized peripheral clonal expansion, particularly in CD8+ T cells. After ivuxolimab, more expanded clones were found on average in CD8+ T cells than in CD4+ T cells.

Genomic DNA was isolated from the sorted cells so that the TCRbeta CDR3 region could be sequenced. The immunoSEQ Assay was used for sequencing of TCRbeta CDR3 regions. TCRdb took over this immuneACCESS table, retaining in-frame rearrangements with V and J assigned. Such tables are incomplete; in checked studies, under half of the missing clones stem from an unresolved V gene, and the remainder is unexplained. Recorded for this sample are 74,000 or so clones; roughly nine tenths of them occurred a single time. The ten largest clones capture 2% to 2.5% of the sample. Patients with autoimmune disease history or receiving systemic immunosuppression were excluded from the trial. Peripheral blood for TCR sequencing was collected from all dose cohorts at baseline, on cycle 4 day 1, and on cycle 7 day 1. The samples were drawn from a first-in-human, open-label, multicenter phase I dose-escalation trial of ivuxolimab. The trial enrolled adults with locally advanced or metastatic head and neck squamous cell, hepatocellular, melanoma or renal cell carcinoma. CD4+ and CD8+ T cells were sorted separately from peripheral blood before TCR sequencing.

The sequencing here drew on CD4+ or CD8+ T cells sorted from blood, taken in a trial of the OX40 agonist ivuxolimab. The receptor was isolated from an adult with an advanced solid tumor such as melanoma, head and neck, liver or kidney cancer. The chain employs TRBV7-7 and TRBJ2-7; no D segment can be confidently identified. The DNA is TGTGCCAGCAGCCCAGGTCCCGGCGAGCAGTACTTC. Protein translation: CASSPGPGEQYF.